The next 5 T cell receptor beta chains were all read from a single sample in a study of PD-1 blockade in classical Hodgkin lymphoma. Generated by immunoSEQ multiplex PCR, the TCRdb table keeps only in-frame clones and is missing some. Of about 28,000 clones in the sample, about 82% were seen once. Time point of the sample: cycle 4 day 1 (C4D1), after less than 7 weeks of nivolumab. No patient escaped relapse after autologous stem cell transplantation, and brentuximab vedotin exposure varied. The sample was peripheral blood mononuclear cells (PBMCs), taken before the fourth cycle of nivolumab. The receptor set was obtained from a human donor with classical Hodgkin lymphoma.

This sequence joins TRBV7-9 and TRBJ2-7; D possibly corresponds to TRBD2 (6 bases). The length of the CDR3 is 15 residues. Trimming shortened V by 5 bases and J by 6 bases, and 20 bases separated the two germline ends. Germline CDR1 SEHNR, CDR2 FQNEAQ (reference sequence). The CDR3 sequence is CASSPPGGRFGEQYF. The CDR3 DNA sequence: TGTGCCAGCAGCCCCCCCGGAGGGAGGTTCGGCGAGCAGTACTTC.

The rearrangement joins TRBV5-1 to TRBJ2-5; D remains ambiguous. The CDR3 consists of 16 residues. Germline loops: CDR1 SGHRS, CDR2 YFSETQ. Deletions cut 0 bases from V and 5 bases from J, with 17 bases between. For the CDR3, the DNA is TGCGCCAGCAGCTTGGTAGTGAACAGTGAGGAGGAGACCCAGTACTTC. Residues: CASSLVVNSEEETQYF. The full variable domain, its missing parts supplied by reference TRBV5-1 and TRBJ2-5, is KAGVTQTPRYLIKTRGQQVTLSCSPISGHRSVSWYQQTPGQGLQFLFEYFSETQRNKGNFPGRFSGRQFSNSRSEMNVSTLELGDSALYLCASSLVVNSEEETQYFGPGTRLLVL.

V usage is TRBV19 and J usage is TRBJ1-5; D gene unclear. Germline loops: CDR1 LNHDA, CDR2 SQIVND (reference sequence). This CDR3 spans 16 amino acids. V lost 3 bases and J 5 bases, leaving 17 bases between the germline ends. The CDR3 loop is CASSMMRTGGYQPQHF. CDR3 nucleotide sequence: TGTGCCAGTAGTATGATGAGAACCGGAGGGTATCAGCCCCAGCATTTT.

The chain links TRBV15 to TRBJ2-5, with 10 bases matching TRBD2. This CDR3 has 16 amino acids. Germline CDR1 reads LNHNV; CDR2 reads YYDKDF (reference sequence). The CDR3 here is CTERAAAGGRQETQYF. The CDR3 region has the DNA TGTACCGAGAGGGCGGCAGCGGGAGGGAGACAAGAGACCCAGTACTTC. Looking up the rest from reference TRBV15 and TRBJ2-5 gives the full variable domain: DAMVIQNPRYQVTQFGKPVTLSCSQTLNHNVMYWYQQKSSQAPKLLFHYYDKDFNNEADTPDNFQSRRPNTSFCFLDIRSPGLGDTAMYLCTERAAAGGRQETQYFGPGTRLLVL.

V gene TRBV4-1 combines with J gene TRBJ2-7; a possible D gene is TRBD2 (6 bases). V dropped 4 bases and J dropped 2 bases, with 18 bases sitting between them. CDR3 length: 16 amino acids. Germline loops: CDR1 MGHRA, CDR2 YSYEKL. The CDR3 region is CASSRYLGTSAYEQYF. The CDR3 DNA follows: TGCGCCAGCAGCCGCTACTTGGGGACTTCCGCCTACGAGCAGTACTTC.